What follows describes a single TCR beta chain. This sample stems from a study of T cell changes during pregnancy in multiple sclerosis. Measured with immunoSEQ multiplex PCR; TCRdb has only the in-frame clones, and not every one. The data hold tens of thousands of clones, with about nine tenths observed a single time. Sequencing was performed on CD4+ T cells from peripheral blood mononuclear cells, taken in the first trimester of pregnancy. This TCR was sampled from a female donor with multiple sclerosis, enrolled in a pregnancy study.

The CDR3 DNA reads as TGTGCCAGCTCGAGGGAGGGGAACACTGAAGCTTTCTTT. Protein product: CASSREGNTEAFF. The genes are TRBV18 and TRBJ1-1, with unresolved D. CDR3 length: 13 residues. The germline gives CDR1 KGHSH, CDR2 LQKENI. The V gene lost 6 bases and the J gene lost 1 base, with 9 bases spanning the gap.